These T cell receptor beta chains were read from a single sample in a study of blood T cell repertoires in COVID-19. Here immunoSEQ multiplex PCR was the method, and the copy in TCRdb shows in-frame clones only, minus some. The data show about 200,000 clones, 87% seen once. The sequenced sample was PBMCs or T cells enriched from blood (not recorded which). The source of these receptors is a woman between 25 and 40 years old who had recovered from COVID-19. The conserved cysteine and the conserved F or W are not part of the CDR3 here.

>TRBJ1-2|TRBV11-2
ASSSRGGIYGYT
>TRBJ1-1|TRBV16
ASSHPGFEAF
>TRBJ1-5|TRBV6-2/TRBV6-3
ASSYSRNLRQPQH
>TRBJ2-1|TRBV11-3
ASRGEGVQF
>TRBJ1-4|TRBV21-1
ASLVQGAGEKLF
>TRBJ1-4|TRBV3-1/TRBV3-2
ASSQEGTGGEKLF
>TRBJ2-1|TRBV7-2
ASSLYGASSYNEQF
>TRBJ1-5|TRBV6-2/TRBV6-3
ASSLPVSGNQPQH
>TRBJ2-1|TRBV7-9
ASSLGTGGLRDEQF
>TRBJ2-7|TRBV6-6
ASSSISGGEQY
>TRBJ1-1|TRBV19
ASSPQVGIDTEAF
>TRBJ1-3|TRBV19
ASSYYQGGLGNTIY
>TRBJ2-1|TRBV9
ASSVVGSIYNEQF
>TRBJ2-3|TRBV7-3
ASSPGGAGGRY
>TRBJ2-3|TRBV29-1
SVVSGDYYTDTQY
>TRBJ1-4|TRBV9
ASSVGQGRVEREKLF
>TRBJ2-1|TRBV6-2/TRBV6-3
ASSYRPGTLNEQF
>TRBJ2-5|TRBV11-1
ASSSTIRGAQY
>TRBJ1-1|TRBV7-3
ASSSSGGTTEAF
>TRBJ1-6|TRBV7-2
ASSPREAIFEYNSPLH
>TRBJ2-2|TRBV13
ASSSRTRANTGELF
>TRBJ1-3|TRBV7-8
ASSQTGGTNTIY
>TRBJ1-6|TRBV7-6
ASSLQGSSYNSPLH
>TRBJ2-5|TRBV20-1
SASQRGGGEETQY
>TRBJ1-1|TRBV28
ASSPGGTLNTEAF
>TRBJ1-1|TRBV6-6
ASSWDKNTEAF
>TRBJ2-3|TRBV11-2
ASCRPGECTDTQY
>TRBJ1-1|TRBV6-4
ASRPGQLNTEAF
>TRBJ1-1|TRBV11-3
ASSLDPTGRTEAF
>TRBJ1-2|TRBV11-2
ASSLAGGGEPNYGYT
>TRBJ2-3|TRBV3-1/TRBV3-2
ASSSQGSVPDTQY
>TRBJ1-1|TRBV5-1
ASSLAGTENTEAF
>TRBJ2-7|TRBV24-1
ATSDAGLSYEQY
>TRBJ2-3|TRBV12-3/TRBV12-4
ASRSYTDTQY
>TRBJ2-5|TRBV11-2
ASSLGGTGEETQY
>TRBJ2-3|TRBV24-1
ATSGTGYQDTQY
>TRBJ1-4|TRBV7-3
ASSFGGGEKLF
>TRBJ1-2|TRBV14
ASSQEHRANGYT
>TRBJ2-3|TRBV7-3
ASSRGTSGGQAQY
>TRBJ2-5|TRBV11-3
ASSPWSSGTEETQY
>TRBJ2-7|TRBV24-1
ATSDTGTGGYEQY
>TRBJ1-5|TRBV30
AWRRQGGSGQPQH
>NA|TRBV7-3
ASSLGTGGEQY
>TRBJ1-6|TRBV3-1/TRBV3-2
ASSPTDRSSPLH
>TRBJ1-4|TRBV13
ASSLGGGAEKLF
>TRBJ2-1|TRBV5-1
ASSSLWTGDVNEQF
>TRBJ1-2|TRBV18
ASSPGQDYGYT
>TRBJ1-6|TRBV4-2
ASSQDPGTGVDTSHSPLH
>TRBJ2-2|TRBV7-9
ASRSTLTWALPNTGELF
>TRBJ2-5|TRBV18
ASSGRQETQY
>TRBJ1-2|TRBV6-5
ASSYKAARTNYGYT
>TRBJ2-3|TRBV7-3
ASSLGRGGTDTQY
>TRBJ1-2|TRBV19
ASSPRAGGALVYGYT
>TRBJ2-7|TRBV7-6
ASSLELGTSVSYEQY
>TRBJ2-2|TRBV12-3/TRBV12-4
ASSYLIDGELF